The sequence of this TCR beta chain was determined in a study of blood T cell repertoires in COVID-19. In terms of age and location, participants ranged from about 18 to 95 years and lived in under 30 US areas. Membership in each cohort depended on participant-reported clinical history. Per the germline V gene, CDR1 is SGHVS and CDR2 is FQNEAQ. The CDR3 covers 12 residues. Trimming took off 5 bases at V and 2 bases at J, with 7 bases between the two ends. Original processing methods: Reference gene primer amplification in the assay estimated nucleated cell counts. Sequenced by immunoSEQ multiplex PCR; TCRdb stores in-frame clones only, minus some. V and J calls and clone size are given by that table; D and trimming were obtained from the DNA. The table includes about 150,000 clones, around 87% detected once.

The V gene is TRBV7-8, the J gene TRBJ2-7; D remains unclear. The TCR sequence derives from a woman aged 50 to 60 who had recovered from COVID-19. Sequencing input: PBMCs or T cells enriched from blood (not recorded which). CDR3 sequence reads: CASSRSTYEQYF. The DNA of the CDR3 is TGTGCCAGCAGCCGTTCCACCTACGAGCAGTACTTC.